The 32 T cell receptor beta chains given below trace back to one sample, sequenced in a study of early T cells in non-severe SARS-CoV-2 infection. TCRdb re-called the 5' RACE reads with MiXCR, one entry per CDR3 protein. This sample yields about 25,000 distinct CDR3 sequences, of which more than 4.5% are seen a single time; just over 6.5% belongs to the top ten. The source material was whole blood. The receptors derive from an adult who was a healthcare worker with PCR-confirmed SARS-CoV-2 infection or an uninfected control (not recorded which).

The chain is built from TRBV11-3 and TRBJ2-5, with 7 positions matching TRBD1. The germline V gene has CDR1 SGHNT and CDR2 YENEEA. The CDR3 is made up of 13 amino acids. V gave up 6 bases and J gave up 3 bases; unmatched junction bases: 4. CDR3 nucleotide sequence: TGTGCCAGCAGTAGAGACAGGGAAGAGACCCAGTACTTC. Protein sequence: CASSRDREETQYF.

CDR3 nucleotide sequence: TGCGCCAGCAGTCTTGGAGAATCTTTCCGACGTCGACAGCAGAACACTGAAGCTTTCTTT. It codes for CASSLGESFRRRQQNTEAFF. The V gene is TRBV4-1, the J gene TRBJ1-1, with a tentative D call TRBD1 (5 bases). Germline loops: CDR1 MGHRA, CDR2 YSYEKL. Trimming stripped 6 bases from V and 1 base from J, with 30 bases between. The CDR3 runs 20 residues.

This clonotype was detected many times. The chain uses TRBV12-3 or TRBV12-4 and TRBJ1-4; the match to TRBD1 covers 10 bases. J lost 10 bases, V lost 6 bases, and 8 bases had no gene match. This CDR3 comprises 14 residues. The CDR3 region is CASRRPGQGRKLFF. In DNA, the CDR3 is TGTGCCAGCAGACGCCCGGGACAGGGGAGAAAACTGTTTTTT.

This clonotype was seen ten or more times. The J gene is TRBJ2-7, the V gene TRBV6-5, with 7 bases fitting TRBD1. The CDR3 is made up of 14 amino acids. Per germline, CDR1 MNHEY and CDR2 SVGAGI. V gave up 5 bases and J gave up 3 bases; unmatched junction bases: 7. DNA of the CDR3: TGTGCCAGCAGTATCGGGGACAGTCTCTACGAGCAGTACTTC. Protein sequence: CASSIGDSLYEQYF.

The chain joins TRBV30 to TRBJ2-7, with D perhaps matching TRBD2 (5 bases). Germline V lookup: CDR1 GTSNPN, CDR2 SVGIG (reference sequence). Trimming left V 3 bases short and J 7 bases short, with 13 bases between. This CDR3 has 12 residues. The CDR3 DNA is TGTGCCTGGAGGGCCGATCGGAGGGAGCAGTACTTC. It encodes CAWRADRREQYF.

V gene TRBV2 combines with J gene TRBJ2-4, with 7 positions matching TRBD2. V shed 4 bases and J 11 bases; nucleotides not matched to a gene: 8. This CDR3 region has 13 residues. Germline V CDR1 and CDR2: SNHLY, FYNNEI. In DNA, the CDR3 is TGTGCCAGCAGTGGAGGGACTACGGTAGTTCAGTACTTC. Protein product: CASSGGTTVVQYF.

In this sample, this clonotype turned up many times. The DNA of the CDR3 is TGTGCCAGCAGCTTCTCAATGACCATTACTAACTATGGCTACACCTTC. Protein: CASSFSMTITNYGYTF. This rearrangement joins TRBV7-9 to TRBJ1-2; D unresolved. There are 16 residues in the CDR3. Trimming stripped 3 bases from V and 0 bases from J, with 14 bases between. In germline, CDR1 is SEHNR, CDR2 FQNEAQ (reference sequence).

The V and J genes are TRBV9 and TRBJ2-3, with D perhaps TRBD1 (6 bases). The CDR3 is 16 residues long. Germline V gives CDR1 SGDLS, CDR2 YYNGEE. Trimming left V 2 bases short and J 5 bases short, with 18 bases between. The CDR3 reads CASSVGGGPTGDTQYF. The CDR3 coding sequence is TGTGCCAGCAGCGTTGGGGGCGGCCCGACAGGAGATACGCAGTATTTT.

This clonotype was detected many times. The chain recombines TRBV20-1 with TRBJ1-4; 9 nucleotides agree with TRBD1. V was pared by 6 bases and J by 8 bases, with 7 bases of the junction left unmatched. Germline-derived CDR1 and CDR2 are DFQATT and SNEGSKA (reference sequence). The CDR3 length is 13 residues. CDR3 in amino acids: CSAKQGAWEKLFF. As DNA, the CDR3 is TGCAGTGCCAAACAGGGGGCTTGGGAAAAACTGTTTTTT.

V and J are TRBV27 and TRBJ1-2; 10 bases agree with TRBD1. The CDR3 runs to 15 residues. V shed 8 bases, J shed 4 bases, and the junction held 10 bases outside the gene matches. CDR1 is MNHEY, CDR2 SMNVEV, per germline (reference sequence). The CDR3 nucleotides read TGTGCCAGCTTTGGACAGGGGGGCAGTGGCTATGGCTACACCTTC. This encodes CASFGQGGSGYGYTF.

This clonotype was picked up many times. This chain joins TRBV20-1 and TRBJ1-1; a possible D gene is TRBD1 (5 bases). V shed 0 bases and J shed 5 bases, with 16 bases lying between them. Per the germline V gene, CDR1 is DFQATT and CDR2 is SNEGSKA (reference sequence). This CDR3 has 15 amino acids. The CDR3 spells CSARDRQGRLTEAFF. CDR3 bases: TGCAGTGCTAGAGATCGGCAGGGCCGGTTGACTGAAGCTTTCTTT.

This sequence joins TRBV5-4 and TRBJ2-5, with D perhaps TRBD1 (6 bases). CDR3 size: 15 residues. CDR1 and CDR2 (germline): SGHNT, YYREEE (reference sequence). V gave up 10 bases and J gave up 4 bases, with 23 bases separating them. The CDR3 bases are TGTGCCTGGAACCTAGGACAGTTAATTGGAGAGACCCAGTACTTC. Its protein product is CAWNLGQLIGETQYF.

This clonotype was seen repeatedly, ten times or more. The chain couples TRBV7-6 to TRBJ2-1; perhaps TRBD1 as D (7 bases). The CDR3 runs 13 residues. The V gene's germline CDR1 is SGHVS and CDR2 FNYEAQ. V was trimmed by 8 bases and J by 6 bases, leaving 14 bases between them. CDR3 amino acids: CASGGRDSNEQFF. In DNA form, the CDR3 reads TGTGCCAGCGGGGGGCGGGACAGCAATGAGCAGTTCTTC.

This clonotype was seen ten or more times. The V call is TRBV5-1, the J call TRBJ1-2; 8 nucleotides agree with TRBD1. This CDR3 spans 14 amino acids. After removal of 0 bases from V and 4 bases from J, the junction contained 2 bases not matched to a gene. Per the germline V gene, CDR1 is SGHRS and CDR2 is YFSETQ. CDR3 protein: CASSLGDRPYGYTF. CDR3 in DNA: TGCGCCAGCAGCTTGGGGGACAGGCCCTATGGCTACACCTTC.

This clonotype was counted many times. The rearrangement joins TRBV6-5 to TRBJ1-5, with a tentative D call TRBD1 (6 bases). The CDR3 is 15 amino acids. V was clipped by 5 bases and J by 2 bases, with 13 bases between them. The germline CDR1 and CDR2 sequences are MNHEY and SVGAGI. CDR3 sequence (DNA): TGTGCCAGCAGTCTTACAGGGCTGGGCAATCAGCCCCAGCATTTT. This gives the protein CASSLTGLGNQPQHF.

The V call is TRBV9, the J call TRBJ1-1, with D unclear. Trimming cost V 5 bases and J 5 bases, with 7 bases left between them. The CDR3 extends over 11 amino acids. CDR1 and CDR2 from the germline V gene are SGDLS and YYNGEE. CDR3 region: CASRRGTEAFF. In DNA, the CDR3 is TGTGCCAGCAGACGGGGAACTGAAGCTTTCTTT. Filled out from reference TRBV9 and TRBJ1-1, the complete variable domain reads DSGVTQTPKHLITATGQRVTLRCSPRSGDLSVYWYQQSLDQGLQFLIQYYNGEERAKGNILERFSAQQFPDLHSELNLSSLELGDSALYFCASRRGTEAFFGQGTRLTVV.

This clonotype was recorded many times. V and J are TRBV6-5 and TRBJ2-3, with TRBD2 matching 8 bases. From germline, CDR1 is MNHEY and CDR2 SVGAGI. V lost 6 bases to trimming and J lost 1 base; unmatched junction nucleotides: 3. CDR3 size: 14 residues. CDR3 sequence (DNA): TGTGCCAGCAGAGAAGCGGGGGGCACAGATACGCAGTATTTT. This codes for CASREAGGTDTQYF.

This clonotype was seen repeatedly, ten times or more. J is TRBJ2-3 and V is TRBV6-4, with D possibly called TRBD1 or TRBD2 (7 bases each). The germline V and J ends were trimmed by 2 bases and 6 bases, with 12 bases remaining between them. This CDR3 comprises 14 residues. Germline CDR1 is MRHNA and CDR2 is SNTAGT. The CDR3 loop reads CASSDGQGGDTQYF. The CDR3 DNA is TGTGCCAGCAGTGACGGCCAGGGGGGGGATACGCAGTATTTT.

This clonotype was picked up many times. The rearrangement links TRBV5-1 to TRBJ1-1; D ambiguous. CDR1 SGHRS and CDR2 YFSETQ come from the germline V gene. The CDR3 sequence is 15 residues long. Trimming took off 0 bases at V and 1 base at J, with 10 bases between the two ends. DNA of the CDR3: TGCGCCAGCAGCTTGGGCCCCCGGGGGAACACTGAAGCTTTCTTT. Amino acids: CASSLGPRGNTEAFF.

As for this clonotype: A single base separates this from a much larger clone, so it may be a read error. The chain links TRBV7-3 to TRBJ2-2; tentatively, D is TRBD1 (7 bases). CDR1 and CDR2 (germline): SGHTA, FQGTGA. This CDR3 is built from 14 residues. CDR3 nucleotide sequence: TGTGCCAACAGCCGCAGGGGGGCCACCGGGGAGCTGTTTTTT. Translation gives CANSRRGATGELFF.

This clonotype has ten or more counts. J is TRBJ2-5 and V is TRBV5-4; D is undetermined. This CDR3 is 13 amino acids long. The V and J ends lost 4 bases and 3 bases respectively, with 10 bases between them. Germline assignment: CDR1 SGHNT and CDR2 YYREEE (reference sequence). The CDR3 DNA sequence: TGTGCCAGCAGCCGGTGGCAGAAAGAGACCCAGTACTTC. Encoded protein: CASSRWQKETQYF.

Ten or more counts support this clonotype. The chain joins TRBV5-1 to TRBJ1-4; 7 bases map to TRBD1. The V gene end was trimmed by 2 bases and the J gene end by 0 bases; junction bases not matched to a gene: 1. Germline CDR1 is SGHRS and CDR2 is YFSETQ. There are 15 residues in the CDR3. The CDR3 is CASSFGTATNEKLFF. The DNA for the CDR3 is TGCGCCAGCAGCTTTGGGACAGCAACTAATGAAAAACTGTTTTTT.

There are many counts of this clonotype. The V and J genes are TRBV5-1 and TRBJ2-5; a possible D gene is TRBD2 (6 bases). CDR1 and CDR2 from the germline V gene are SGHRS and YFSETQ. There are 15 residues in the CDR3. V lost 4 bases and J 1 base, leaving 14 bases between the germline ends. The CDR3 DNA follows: TGCGCCAGCAGCGCAAGTACCGGGAGCCAAGAGACCCAGTACTTC. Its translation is CASSASTGSQETQYF. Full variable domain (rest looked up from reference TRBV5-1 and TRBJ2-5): KAGVTQTPRYLIKTRGQQVTLSCSPISGHRSVSWYQQTPGQGLQFLFEYFSETQRNKGNFPGRFSGRQFSNSRSEMNVSTLELGDSALYLCASSASTGSQETQYFGPGTRLLVL.

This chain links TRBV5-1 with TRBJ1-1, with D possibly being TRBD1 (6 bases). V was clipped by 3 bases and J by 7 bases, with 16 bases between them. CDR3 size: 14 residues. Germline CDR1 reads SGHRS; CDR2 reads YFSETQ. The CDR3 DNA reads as TGCGCCAGCAGCTCGGAAGCCCCAGGGGTTGAAGCTTTCTTT. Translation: CASSSEAPGVEAFF.

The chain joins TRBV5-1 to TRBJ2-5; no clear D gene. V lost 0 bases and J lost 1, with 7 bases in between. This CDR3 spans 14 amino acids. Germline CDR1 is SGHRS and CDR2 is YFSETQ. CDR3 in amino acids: CASSLVASQETQYF. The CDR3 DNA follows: TGCGCCAGCAGCTTGGTAGCCAGCCAAGAGACCCAGTACTTC.

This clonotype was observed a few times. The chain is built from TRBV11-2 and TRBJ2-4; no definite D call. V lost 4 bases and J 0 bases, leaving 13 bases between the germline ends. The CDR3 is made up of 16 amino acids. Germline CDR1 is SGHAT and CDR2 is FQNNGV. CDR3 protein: CASSSNQKVAKNIQYF. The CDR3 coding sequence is TGTGCCAGCAGCTCCAATCAGAAAGTAGCCAAAAACATTCAGTACTTC. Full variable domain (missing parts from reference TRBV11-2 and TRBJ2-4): EAGVAQSPRYKIIEKRQSVAFWCNPISGHATLYWYQQILGQGPKLLIQFQNNGVVDDSQLPKDRFSAERLKGVDSTLKIQPAKLEDSAVYLCASSSNQKVAKNIQYFGAGTRLSVL.

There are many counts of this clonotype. CDR3 nucleotide sequence: TGTGCCAGCAGGGTTAAACCAGATACGCAGTATTTT. Translated: CASRVKPDTQYF. This chain links TRBV6-1 with TRBJ2-3, with D uncertain. Between the trimmed V and J ends, which lost 6 bases and 4 bases, there was a span of 8 bases. Germline V gene lookup returns CDR1 MNHNS and CDR2 SASEGT. The CDR3 has 12 residues.

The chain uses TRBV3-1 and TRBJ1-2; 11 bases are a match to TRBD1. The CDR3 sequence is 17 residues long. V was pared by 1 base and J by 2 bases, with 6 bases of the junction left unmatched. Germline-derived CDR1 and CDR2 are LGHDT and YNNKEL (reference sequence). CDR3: CASSQGPGTGGNYGYTF. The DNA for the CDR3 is TGTGCCAGCAGCCAAGGACCGGGGACAGGGGGAAACTATGGCTACACCTTC.

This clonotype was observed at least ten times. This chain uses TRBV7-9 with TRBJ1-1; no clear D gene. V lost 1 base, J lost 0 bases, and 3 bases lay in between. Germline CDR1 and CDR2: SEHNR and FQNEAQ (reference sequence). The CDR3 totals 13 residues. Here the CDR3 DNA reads TGTGCCAGCAGCTTAGAGGTGAACACTGAAGCTTTCTTT. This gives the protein CASSLEVNTEAFF.

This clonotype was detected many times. CDR3 nucleotide sequence: TGTGCCAGCAGCAAAGAGATACGGGAGGATCAGCCCCAGCATTTT. Protein: CASSKEIREDQPQHF. V gene TRBV21-1 combines with J gene TRBJ1-5. TRBV21-1 is marked as a pseudogene. There are 15 residues in the CDR3.

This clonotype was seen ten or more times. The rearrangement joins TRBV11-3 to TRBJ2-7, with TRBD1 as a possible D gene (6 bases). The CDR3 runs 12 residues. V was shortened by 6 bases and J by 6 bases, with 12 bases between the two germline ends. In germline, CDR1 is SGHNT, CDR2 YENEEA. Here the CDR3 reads CASSSGVAEQYF. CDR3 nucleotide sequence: TGTGCCAGCAGTTCAGGGGTTGCCGAGCAGTACTTC. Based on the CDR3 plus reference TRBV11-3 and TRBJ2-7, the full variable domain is EAGVVQSPRYKIIEKKQPVAFWCNPISGHNTLYWYLQNLGQGPELLIRYENEEAVDDSQLPKDRFSAERLKGVDSTLKIQPAELGDSAVYLCASSSGVAEQYFGPGTRLTVT.

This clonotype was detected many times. The CDR3 DNA reads as TGTGCCATCAGTGGTTCCCGGGCAAGGTTCGGGGATACGCAGTATTTT. Translation gives CAISGSRARFGDTQYF. The rearrangement links TRBV10-3 to TRBJ2-3; D uncertain. CDR1 and CDR2 from the germline V gene are ENHRY and SYGVKD. Trimming left V 4 bases short and J 6 bases short, with 20 bases between. CDR3 size: 16 residues.